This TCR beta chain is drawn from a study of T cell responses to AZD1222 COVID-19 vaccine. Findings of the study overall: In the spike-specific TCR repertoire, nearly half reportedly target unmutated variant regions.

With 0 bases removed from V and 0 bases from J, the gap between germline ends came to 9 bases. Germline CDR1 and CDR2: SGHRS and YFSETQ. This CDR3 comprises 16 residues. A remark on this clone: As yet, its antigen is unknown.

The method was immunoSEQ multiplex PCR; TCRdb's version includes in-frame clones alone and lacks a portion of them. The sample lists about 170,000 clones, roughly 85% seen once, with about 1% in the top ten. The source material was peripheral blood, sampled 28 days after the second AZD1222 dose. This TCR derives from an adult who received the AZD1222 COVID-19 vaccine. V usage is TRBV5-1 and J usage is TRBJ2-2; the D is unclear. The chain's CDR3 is CASSLASAANTGELFF. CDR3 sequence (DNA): TGCGCCAGCAGCTTGGCGAGCGCCGCGAACACCGGGGAGCTGTTTTTT.